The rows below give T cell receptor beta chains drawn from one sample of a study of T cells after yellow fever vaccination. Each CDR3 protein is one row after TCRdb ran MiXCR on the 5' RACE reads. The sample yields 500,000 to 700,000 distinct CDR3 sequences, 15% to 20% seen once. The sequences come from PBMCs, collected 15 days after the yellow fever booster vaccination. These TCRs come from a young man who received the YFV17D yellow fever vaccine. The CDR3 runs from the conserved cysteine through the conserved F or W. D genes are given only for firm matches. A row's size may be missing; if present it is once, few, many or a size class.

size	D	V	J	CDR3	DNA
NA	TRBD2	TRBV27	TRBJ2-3	CASSLTLAGIITSTDTQYF	TGTGCCAGCAGCCTGACCCTAGCGGGGATAATAACTAGCACAGATACGCAGTATTTT
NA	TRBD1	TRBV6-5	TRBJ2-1	CASSYDRVVNEQFF	TGTGCCAGCAGTTACGACAGGGTAGTTAATGAGCAGTTCTTC
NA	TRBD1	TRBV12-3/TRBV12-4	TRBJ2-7	CASSYGTGTIEQYF	TGTGCCAGCAGTTATGGGACAGGGACTATCGAGCAGTACTTC
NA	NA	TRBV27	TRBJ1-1	CASGWRGGEAFF	TGTGCCAGCGGTTGGAGGGGGGGAGAAGCTTTCTTT
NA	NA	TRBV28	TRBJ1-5	CATQDSLLNQPQHF	TGTGCCACCCAGGACAGCCTCCTAAATCAGCCCCAGCATTTT
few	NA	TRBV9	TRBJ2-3	CASSVERDEPTDTQYF	TGTGCCAGCAGCGTAGAAAGGGACGAACCCACAGATACGCAGTATTTT
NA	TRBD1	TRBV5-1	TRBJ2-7	CASSPYRDRVLYEQYF	TGCGCCAGCAGCCCTTACCGGGACAGGGTCCTCTACGAGCAGTACTTC
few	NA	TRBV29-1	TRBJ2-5	CSVVRGEETQYF	TGCAGCGTTGTCAGGGGGGAAGAGACCCAGTACTTC
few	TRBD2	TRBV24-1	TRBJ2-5	CATSDRTSGVETQYF	TGTGCCACCAGTGATCGGACTAGCGGGGTGGAGACCCAGTACTTC
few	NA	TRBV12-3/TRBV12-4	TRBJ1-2	CASSFQIPGGYTF	TGTGCCAGCAGTTTTCAGATACCCGGGGGCTACACCTTC
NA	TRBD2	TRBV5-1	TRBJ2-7	CASSPQTSPAEQYF	TGCGCCAGCAGCCCACAGACTAGCCCGGCCGAGCAGTACTTC
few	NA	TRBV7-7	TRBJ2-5	CASNLGVGGGAETQYF	TGTGCCAGCAACCTAGGAGTCGGAGGGGGCGCGGAGACCCAGTACTTC
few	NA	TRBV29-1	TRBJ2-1	CSPRRGDNEQFF	TGCAGCCCACGACGTGGGGACAATGAGCAGTTCTTC
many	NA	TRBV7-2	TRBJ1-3	CASSTSSGNTIYF	TGTGCCAGCAGCACGAGCTCTGGAAACACCATATATTTT
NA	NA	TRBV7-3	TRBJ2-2	CASSQGGRGTGELFF	TGTGCCAGCAGCCAGGGGGGGAGGGGGACCGGGGAGCTGTTTTTT
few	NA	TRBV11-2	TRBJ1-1	CASSHRTAEAFF	TGTGCCAGCAGCCACCGGACAGCTGAAGCTTTCTTT
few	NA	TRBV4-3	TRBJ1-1	CASSQDLRGRKSEAFF	TGCGCCAGCAGCCAAGATCTCCGGGGGCGGAAGTCTGAAGCTTTCTTT
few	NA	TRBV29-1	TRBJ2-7	CSAARTGGGYEQYF	TGCAGCGCCGCAAGAACAGGGGGGGGCTACGAGCAGTACTTC
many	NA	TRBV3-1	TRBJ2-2	CASSQGTGELFF	TGCGCCAGTTCACAGGGCACCGGGGAGCTGTTTTTT